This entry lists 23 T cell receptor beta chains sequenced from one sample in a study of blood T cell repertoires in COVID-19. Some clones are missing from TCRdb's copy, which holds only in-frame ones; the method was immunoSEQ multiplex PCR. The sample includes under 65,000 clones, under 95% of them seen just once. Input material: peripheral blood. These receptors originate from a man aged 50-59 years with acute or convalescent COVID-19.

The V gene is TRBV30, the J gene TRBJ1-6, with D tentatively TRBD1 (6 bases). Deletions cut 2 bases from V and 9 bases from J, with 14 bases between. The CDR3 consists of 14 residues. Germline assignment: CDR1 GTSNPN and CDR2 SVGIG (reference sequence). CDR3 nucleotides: TGTGCCTGGAGTACGGACGGGGGGCTTTCACCCCTCCACTTT. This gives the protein CAWSTDGGLSPLHF.

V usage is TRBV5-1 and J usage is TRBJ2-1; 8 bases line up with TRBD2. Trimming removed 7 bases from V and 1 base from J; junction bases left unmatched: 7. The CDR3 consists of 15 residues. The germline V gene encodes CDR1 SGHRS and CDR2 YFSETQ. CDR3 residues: CASAASGGSYNEQFF. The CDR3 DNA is TGCGCCAGCGCGGCGAGCGGGGGATCCTACAATGAGCAGTTCTTC.

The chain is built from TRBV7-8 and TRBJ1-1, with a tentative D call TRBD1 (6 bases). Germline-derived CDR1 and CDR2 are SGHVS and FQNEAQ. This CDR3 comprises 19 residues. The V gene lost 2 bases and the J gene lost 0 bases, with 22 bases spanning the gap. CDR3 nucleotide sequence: TGTGCCAGCAGCTTACACTCTTACTTTATTGGACAGCTGAACACTGAAGCTTTCTTT. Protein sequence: CASSLHSYFIGQLNTEAFF.

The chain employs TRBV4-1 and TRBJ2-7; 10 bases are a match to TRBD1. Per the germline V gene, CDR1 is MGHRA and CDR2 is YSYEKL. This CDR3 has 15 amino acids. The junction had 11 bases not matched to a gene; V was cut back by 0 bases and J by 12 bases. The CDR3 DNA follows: TGCGCCAGCAGCCAAGAGGGCGACAGGGGGCGCGTACGGTACTTC. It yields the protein CASSQEGDRGRVRYF.

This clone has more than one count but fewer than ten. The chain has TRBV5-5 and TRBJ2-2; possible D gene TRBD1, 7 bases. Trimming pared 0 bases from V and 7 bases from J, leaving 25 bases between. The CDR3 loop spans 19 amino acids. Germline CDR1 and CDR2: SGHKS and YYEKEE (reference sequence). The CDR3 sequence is CASSLGWPGGFGFGGELFF. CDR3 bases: TGTGCCAGCAGCTTGGGCTGGCCAGGGGGGTTTGGCTTTGGCGGGGAGCTGTTTTTT.

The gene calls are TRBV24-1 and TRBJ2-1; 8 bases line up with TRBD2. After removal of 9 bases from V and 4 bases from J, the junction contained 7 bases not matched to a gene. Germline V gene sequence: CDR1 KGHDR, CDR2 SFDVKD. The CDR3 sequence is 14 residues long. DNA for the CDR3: TGTGCCACCTGTGGGGCGGGGGGTTACAATGAGCAGTTCTTC. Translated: CATCGAGGYNEQFF.

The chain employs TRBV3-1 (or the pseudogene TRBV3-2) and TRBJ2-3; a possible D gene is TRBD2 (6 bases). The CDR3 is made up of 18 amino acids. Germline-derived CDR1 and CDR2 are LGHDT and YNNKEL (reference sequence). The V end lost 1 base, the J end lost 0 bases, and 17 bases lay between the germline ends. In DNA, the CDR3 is TGTGCCAGCAGCCAAGCGAAGGTAATTGCGGGGAGCACAGATACGCAGTATTTT. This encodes CASSQAKVIAGSTDTQYF.

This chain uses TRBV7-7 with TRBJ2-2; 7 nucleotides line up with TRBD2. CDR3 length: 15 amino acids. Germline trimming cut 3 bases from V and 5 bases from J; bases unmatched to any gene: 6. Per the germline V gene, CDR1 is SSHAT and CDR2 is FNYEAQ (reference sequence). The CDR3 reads CASSFGLGGTGELFF. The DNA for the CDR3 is TGTGCCAGCAGCTTTGGATTGGGGGGGACCGGGGAGCTGTTTTTT.

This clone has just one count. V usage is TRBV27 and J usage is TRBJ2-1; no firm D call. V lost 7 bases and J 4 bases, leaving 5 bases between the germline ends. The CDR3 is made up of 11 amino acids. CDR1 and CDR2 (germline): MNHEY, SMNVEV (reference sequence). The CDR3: CASTRYNEQFF. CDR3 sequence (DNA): TGTGCCAGCACCAGATACAATGAGCAGTTCTTC.

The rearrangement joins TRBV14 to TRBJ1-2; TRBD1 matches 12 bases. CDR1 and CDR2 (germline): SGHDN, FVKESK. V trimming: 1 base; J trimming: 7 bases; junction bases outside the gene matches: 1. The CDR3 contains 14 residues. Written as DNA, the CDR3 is TGTGCCAGCAGCCAAGTGGGACAGGGGGCTGGCTACACCTTC. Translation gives CASSQVGQGAGYTF.

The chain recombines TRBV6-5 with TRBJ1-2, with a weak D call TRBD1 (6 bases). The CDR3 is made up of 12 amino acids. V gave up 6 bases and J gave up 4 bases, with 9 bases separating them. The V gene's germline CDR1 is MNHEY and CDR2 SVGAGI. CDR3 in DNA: TGTGCCAGCAGCGACAGGAGCTATGGCTACACCTTC. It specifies CASSDRSYGYTF.

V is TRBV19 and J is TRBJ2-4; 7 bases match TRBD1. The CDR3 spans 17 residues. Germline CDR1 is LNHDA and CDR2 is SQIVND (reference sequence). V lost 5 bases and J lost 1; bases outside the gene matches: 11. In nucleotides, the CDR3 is TGTGCCAGTAGTCCGTACTCCGGGACAGCGGCCAAAAACATTCAGTACTTC. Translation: CASSPYSGTAAKNIQYF.

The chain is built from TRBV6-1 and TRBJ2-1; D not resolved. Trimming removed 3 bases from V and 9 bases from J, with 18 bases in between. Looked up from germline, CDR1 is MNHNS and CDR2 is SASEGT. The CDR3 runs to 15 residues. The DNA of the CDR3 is TGTGCCAGCAGTGAGAACCGGGTCCCCGAGCGTGAGCAGTTCTTC. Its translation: CASSENRVPEREQFF.

CDR3 protein: CASSKGDRMNTEAFF. As DNA, the CDR3 is TGTGCCAGCAGCAAGGGGGACCGAATGAACACTGAAGCTTTCTTT. The chain is built from TRBV7-2 and TRBJ1-1; perhaps TRBD1 as D (6 bases). Germline loops: CDR1 SGHTA, CDR2 FQGNSA. V dropped 5 bases and J dropped 0 bases, with 13 bases sitting between them. CDR3 size: 15 residues.

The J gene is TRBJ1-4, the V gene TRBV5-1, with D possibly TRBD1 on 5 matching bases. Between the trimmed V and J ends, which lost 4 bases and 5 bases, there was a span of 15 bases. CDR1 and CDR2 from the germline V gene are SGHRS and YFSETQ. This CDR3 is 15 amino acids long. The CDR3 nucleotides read TGCGCCAGCAGCCAACCGGGGGGAAAAAATGAAAAACTGTTTTTT. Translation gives CASSQPGGKNEKLFF.

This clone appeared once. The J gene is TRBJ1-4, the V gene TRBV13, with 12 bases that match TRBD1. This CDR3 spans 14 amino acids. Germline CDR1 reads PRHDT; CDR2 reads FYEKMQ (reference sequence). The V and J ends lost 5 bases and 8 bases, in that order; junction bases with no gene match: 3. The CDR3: CASSLGTGGEKLFF. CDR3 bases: TGTGCCAGCAGCCTCGGGACAGGGGGCGAAAAACTGTTTTTT. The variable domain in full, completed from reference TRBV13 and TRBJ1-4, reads AAGVIQSPRHLIKEKRETATLKCYPIPRHDTVYWYQQGPGQDPQFLISFYEKMQSDKGSIPDRFSAQQFSDYHSELNMSSLELGDSALYFCASSLGTGGEKLFFGSGTQLSVL.

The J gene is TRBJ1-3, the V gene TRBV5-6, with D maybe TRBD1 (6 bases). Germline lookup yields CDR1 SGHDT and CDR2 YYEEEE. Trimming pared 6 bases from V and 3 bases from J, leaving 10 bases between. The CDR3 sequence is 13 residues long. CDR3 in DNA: TGTGCCAGCACCAAACAGGGTGGAAACACCATATATTTT. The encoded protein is CASTKQGGNTIYF.

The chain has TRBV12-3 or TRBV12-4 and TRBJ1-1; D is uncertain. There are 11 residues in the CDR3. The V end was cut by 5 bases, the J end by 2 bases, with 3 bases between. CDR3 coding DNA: TGTGCCAGCAGTCATAACACTGAAGCTTTCTTT. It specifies CASSHNTEAFF.

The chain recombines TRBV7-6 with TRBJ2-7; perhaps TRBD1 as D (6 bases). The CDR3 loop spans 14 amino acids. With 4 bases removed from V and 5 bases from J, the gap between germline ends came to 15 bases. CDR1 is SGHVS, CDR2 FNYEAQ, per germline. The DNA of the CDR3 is TGTGCCAGCAGCTCCCCGGACAGCAACCACGAGCAGTACTTC. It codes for CASSSPDSNHEQYF.

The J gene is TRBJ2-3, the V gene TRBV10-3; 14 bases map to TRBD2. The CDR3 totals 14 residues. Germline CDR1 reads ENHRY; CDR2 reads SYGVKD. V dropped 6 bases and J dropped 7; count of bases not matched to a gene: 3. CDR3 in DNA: TGTGCCATCAGCGGACTAGCGGGGGGAAATACGCAGTATTTT. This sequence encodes CAISGLAGGNTQYF.

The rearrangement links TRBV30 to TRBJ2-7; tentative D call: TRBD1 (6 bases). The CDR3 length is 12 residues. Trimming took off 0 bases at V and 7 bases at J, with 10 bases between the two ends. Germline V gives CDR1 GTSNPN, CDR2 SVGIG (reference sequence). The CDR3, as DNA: TGTGCCTGGAGTGTACAAGGGGGAGAGCAGTACTTC. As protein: CAWSVQGGEQYF.

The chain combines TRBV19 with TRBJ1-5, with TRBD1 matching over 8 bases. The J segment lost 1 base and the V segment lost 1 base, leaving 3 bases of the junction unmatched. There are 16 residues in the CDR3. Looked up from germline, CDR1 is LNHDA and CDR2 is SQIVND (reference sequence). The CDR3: CASSIANRGSNQPQHF. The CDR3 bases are TGTGCCAGTAGTATAGCTAACAGGGGGAGCAATCAGCCCCAGCATTTT.

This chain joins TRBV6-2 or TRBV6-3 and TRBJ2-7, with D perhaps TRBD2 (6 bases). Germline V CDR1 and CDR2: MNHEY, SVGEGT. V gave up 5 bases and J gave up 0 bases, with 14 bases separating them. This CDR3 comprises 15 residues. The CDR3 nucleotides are TGTGCCAGCAGTACTAGACTAGGGGACTCCTACGAGCAGTACTTC. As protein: CASSTRLGDSYEQYF.